The entry below describes one T cell receptor beta chain. The data were obtained in a study of OX40 agonist ivuxolimab in advanced cancers. Overall study context: Prior therapy, whether anti-PD-1, anti-PD-L1 or anti-CTLA-4, was allowed, and roughly 40% had some.

Libraries were prepared by immunoSEQ multiplex PCR; TCRdb keeps only in-frame clonotypes and omits some of them. The data hold approximately 96,000 clones, with 90% observed a single time. The length of the CDR3 is 15 residues. Germline V lookup: CDR1 SGHKS, CDR2 YYEKEE (reference sequence). V dropped 0 bases and J dropped 8 bases, with 15 bases sitting between them. The chain joins TRBV5-5 to TRBJ2-1; D unclear. Sequencing used CD4+ or CD8+ T cells sorted from blood, obtained in a trial of the OX40 agonist ivuxolimab. This TCR was sampled from an adult with an advanced solid tumor such as melanoma, head and neck, liver or kidney cancer. The CDR3 region has the DNA TGTGCCAGCAGCTTGGCCTCGGGTCTCGGCGATGAGCAGTTCTTC. Its protein is CASSLASGLGDEQFF.